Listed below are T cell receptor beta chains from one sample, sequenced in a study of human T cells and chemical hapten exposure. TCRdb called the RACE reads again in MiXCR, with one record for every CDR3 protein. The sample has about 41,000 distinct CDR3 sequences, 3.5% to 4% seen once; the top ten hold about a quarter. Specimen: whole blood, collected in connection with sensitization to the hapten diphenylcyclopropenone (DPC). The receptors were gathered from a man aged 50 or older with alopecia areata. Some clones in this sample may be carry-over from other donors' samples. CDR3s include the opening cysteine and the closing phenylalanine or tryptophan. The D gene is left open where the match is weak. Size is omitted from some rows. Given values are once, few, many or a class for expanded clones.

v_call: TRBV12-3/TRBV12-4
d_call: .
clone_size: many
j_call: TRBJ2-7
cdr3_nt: TGTGCCAGCAGTGCCCACTCAGGGGCCAGGGAGCAGTACTTC
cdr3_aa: CASSAHSGAREQYF

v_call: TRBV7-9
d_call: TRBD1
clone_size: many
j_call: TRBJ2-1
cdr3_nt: TGTGCCAGCAGCTCCAGCGGACAGGAGGATGAGCAGTTCTTC
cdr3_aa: CASSSSGQEDEQFF

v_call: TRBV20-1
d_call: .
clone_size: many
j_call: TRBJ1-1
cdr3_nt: TGCAGTGCTAGAGGCCCCTCTGAAGCTTTCTTT
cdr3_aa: CSARGPSEAFF

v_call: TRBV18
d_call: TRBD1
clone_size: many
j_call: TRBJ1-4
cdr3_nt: TGTGCCAGCTCACCGGACAGGGCGGAAACTAATGAAAAACTGTTTTTT
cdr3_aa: CASSPDRAETNEKLFF

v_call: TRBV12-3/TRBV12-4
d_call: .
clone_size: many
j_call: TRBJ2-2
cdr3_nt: TGTGCCAGCAGTTTGCACAGTAACACCGGGGAGCTGTTTTTT
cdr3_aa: CASSLHSNTGELFF

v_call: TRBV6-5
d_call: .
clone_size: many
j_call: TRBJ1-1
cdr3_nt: TGTGCCAGCAGTTACGGGTTTAACACTGAAGCTTTCTTT
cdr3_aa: CASSYGFNTEAFF

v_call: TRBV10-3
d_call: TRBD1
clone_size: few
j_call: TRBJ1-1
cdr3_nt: TGTGCCATCACCAACGAAACGGGACAGGGAGAATTTTTGGCTTTCTTT
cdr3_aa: CAITNETGQGEFLAFF

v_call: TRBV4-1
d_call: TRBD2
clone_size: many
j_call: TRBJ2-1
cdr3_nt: TGCGCCAGCAGCCAAGGGGGGACTAGCGGGAGTCGAGATGAGCAGTTCTTC
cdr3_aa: CASSQGGTSGSRDEQFF

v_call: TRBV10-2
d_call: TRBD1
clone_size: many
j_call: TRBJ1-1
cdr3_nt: TGCGCCAGCAGTGAGGTGGCAGGGGGTGACACTGAAGCTTTCTTT
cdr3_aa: CASSEVAGGDTEAFF

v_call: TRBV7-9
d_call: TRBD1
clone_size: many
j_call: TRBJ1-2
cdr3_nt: TGTGCCAGCAGCTCGGGACAGCACTATGGCTACACCTTC
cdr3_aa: CASSSGQHYGYTF

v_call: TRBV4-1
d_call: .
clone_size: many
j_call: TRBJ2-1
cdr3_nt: TGCGCCAGCAGCCAAGATATGGGGACGAAGGTGGGTGAGCAGTTCTTC
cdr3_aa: CASSQDMGTKVGEQFF

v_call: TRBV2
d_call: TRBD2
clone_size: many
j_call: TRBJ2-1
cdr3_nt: TGTGCCAGCTCCGCTAGCGGTCTAGCGGTGAATGAGCAGTTCTTC
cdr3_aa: CASSASGLAVNEQFF

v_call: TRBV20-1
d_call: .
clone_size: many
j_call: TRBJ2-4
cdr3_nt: TGCAGTGCTCCAGCGGCATCCCTTGCCAAAAACATTCAGTACTTC
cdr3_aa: CSAPAASLAKNIQYF

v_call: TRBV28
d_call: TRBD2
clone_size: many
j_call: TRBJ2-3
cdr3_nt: TGTGCCAGCAACCCGACTGGGCTAGCGGGGCTCACAGATACGCAGTATTTT
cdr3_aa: CASNPTGLAGLTDTQYF

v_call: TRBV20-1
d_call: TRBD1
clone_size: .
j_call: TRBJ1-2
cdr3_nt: TGCAGTGCTGGACGCCAGGGGGAGTATGGCTACACCTTC
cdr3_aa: CSAGRQGEYGYTF

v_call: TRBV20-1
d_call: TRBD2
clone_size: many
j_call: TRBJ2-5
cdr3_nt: TGCAGTGCTAGGGTAGCGGGAGGAGGTGAGACCCAGTACTTC
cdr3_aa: CSARVAGGGETQYF

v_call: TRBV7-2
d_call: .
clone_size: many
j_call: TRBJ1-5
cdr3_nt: TGTGCCAGCAGCTTATATGGCGGGGGGGGGAATCAGCCCCAGCATTTT
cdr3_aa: CASSLYGGGGNQPQHF

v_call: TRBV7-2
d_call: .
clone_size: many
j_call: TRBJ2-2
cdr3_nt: TGTGCCAGCGCCGGGGGCTACCTAAACACCGGGGAGCTGTTTTTT
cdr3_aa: CASAGGYLNTGELFF

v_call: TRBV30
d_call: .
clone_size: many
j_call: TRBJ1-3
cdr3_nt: TGTGCCTGGATGGACTCTGGAAACACCATATATTTT
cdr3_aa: CAWMDSGNTIYF

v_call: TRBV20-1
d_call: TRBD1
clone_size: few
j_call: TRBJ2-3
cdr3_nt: TGCAGCGTCCAGGGGGATAGCACAGATACGCAGTATTTT
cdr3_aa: CSVQGDSTDTQYF

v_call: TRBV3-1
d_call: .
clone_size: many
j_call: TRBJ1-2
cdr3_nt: TGTGCCAGCAGCCAAGCAAACAGCCGTTATGGCTACACCTTC
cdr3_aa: CASSQANSRYGYTF

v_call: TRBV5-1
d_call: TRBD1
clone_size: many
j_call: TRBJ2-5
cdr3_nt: TGCGCCAGCAGCTCGCGAATAGGGGGCGTATGGGAGACCCAGTACTTC
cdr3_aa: CASSSRIGGVWETQYF

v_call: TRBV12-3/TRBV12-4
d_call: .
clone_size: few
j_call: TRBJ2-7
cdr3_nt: TGTGCCAGCAGTCTAAGTACCACCTACGAGCAGTACTTC
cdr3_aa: CASSLSTTYEQYF

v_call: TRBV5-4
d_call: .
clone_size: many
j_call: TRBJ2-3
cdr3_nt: TGTGCCAGCAGCGCTACATCATTGGGCACAGATACGCAGTATTTT
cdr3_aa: CASSATSLGTDTQYF

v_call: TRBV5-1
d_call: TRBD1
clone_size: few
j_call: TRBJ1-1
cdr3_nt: TGCGCCAGCAGCTTGGGACAGGGCATGAACACTGAAGCTTTCTTT
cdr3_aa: CASSLGQGMNTEAFF

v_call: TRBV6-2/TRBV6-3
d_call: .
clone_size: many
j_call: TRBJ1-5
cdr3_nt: TGTGCCAGCAGTAACAAGCCGGGACCCCTGCGGAATCAGCCCCAGCATTTT
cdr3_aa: CASSNKPGPLRNQPQHF

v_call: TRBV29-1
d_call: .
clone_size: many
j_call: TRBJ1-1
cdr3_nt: TGCAGCGTTGAACCGAGAGGGAACACTGAAGCTTTCTTT
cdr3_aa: CSVEPRGNTEAFF

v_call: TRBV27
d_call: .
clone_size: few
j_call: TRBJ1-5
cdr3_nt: TGTGCCAGCAGACGGGACGGACCGAGCAATCAGCCCCAGCATTTT
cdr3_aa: CASRRDGPSNQPQHF

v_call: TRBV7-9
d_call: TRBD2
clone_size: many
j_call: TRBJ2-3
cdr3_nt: TGTGCCAGCAGCTTAGAAATGGGAGGGAGCACAGATACGCAGTATTTT
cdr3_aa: CASSLEMGGSTDTQYF

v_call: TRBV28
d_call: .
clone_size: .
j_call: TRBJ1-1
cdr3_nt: TGTGCCAGCTGTAACAGTGCGAACACTGAAGCTTTCTTT
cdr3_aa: CASCNSANTEAFF

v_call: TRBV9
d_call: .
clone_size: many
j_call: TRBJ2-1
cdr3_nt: TGTGCCAGCAGCGTATTCCAGGGCCCCTCCTACAATGAGCAGTTCTTC
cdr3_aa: CASSVFQGPSYNEQFF

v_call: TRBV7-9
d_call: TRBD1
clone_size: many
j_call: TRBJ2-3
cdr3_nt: TGTGCCAGCAGCCGGGACAGGGGGGCCGATACGCAGTATTTT
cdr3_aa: CASSRDRGADTQYF

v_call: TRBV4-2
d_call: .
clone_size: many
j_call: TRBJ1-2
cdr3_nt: TGTGCCAGCAGCCAAGATCACATTCGGCTCGCGGGGGGGCAGAGGGACTATGGCTACACCTTC
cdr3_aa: CASSQDHIRLAGGQRDYGYTF

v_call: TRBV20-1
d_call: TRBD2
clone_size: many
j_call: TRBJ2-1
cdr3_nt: TGCAGTGCTGAGCGACCGGGACTAGACAATGAGCAGTTCTTC
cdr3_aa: CSAERPGLDNEQFF

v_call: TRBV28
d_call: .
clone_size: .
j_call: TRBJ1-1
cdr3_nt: TGTGCCAGCGGATTTAGCGCTGAAGCTTTCTTT
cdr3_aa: CASGFSAEAFF

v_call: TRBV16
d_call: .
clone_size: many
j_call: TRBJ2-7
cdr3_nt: TGTGCCAGCAGCCCTACTAGGGGGGCGCCGTACTTC
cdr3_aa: CASSPTRGAPYF

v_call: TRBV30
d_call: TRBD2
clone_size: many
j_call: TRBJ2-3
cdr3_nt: TGTGCCTGGACTAGCGGGAGTGGTACAGATACGCAGTATTTT
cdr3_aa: CAWTSGSGTDTQYF

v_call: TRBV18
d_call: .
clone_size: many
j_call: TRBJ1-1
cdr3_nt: TGTGCCAGCTCACCTGACATGAACACTGAAGCTTTCTTT
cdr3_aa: CASSPDMNTEAFF

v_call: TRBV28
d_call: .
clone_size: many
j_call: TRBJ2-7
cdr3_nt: TGTGCCAGCAGTCCGCCTCCGGGACAACCTTACGAGCAGTACTTC
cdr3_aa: CASSPPPGQPYEQYF

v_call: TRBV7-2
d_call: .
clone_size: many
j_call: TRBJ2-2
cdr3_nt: TGTGCCAGCAGGAGTGGGGGAAGGACCGGGGAGCTGTTTTTT
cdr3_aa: CASRSGGRTGELFF

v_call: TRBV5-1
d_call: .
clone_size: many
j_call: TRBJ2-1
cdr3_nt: TGCGCCAGCAGGAGGACAGAATACAATGAGCAGTTCTTC
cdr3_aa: CASRRTEYNEQFF

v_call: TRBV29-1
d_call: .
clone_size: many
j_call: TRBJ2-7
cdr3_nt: TGCAGCGTTTGGGCAGGAGCCTCCTACGAGCAGTACTTC
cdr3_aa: CSVWAGASYEQYF

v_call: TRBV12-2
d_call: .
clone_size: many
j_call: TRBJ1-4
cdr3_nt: TGTGCAAGTCGCCGTGGGACCCTCCCCCTTAGTGAAAAACTGTTTTTT
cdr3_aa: CASRRGTLPLSEKLFF

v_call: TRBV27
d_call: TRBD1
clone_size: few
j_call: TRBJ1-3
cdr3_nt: TGTGCCAGCAGTTTATCGGGGGACAGTCGTGGAAAGACCATATATTTT
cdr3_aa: CASSLSGDSRGKTIYF

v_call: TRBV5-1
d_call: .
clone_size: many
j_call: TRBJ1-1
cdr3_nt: TGCGCCAGCAGCTTGCACGACGACAAGGCTGAAGCTTTCTTT
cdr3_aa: CASSLHDDKAEAFF

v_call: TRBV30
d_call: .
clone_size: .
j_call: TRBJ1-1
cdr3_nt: TGTGCCTGGAGTGAGGGACATTCTGGGGCTGAAGCTTTCTTT
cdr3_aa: CAWSEGHSGAEAFF